This T cell receptor (beta chain) is drawn from a study of OX40 agonist ivuxolimab in advanced cancers. Libraries were prepared by immunoSEQ multiplex PCR; TCRdb keeps only in-frame clonotypes and omits some of them. Of almost 90,000 clones in the sample, just over 90% were seen once. Germline CDR1 SGHKS, CDR2 YYEKEE (reference sequence). Trimming shortened V by 3 bases and J by 0 bases, and 10 bases separated the two germline ends. The CDR3 sequence is 14 residues long. V gene TRBV5-5 combines with J gene TRBJ2-7; maybe TRBD1 (5 bases). The sequence was obtained from an adult with an advanced solid tumor such as melanoma, head and neck, liver or kidney cancer. This specimen consisted of CD4+ or CD8+ T cells sorted from blood, obtained in a trial of the OX40 agonist ivuxolimab. DNA for the CDR3: TGTGCCAGCAGCTGGACACCTAGCTCCTACGAGCAGTACTTC. This sequence encodes CASSWTPSSYEQYF. Supplemented by reference TRBV5-5 and TRBJ2-7, the full variable domain reads DAGVTQSPTHLIKTRGQQVTLRCSPISGHKSVSWYQQVLGQGPQFIFQYYEKEERGRGNFPDRFSARQFPNYSSELNVNALLLGDSALYLCASSWTPSSYEQYFGPGTRLTVT.